This T cell receptor (beta chain) is from a study of shared clonotypes between healthy human individuals. Method: immunoSEQ multiplex PCR; TCRdb's copy keeps in-frame clones and lacks some. The sample lists about 1 million clones; approximately 78% were seen once. Per germline, CDR1 GTSNPN and CDR2 SVGIG (reference sequence). There are 14 residues in the CDR3. After removal of 0 bases from V and 2 bases from J, the junction contained 1 base not matched to a gene. This clone was seen a few times. The rearrangement links TRBV30 to TRBJ2-7, with 10 bases matching TRBD1. The sample consisted of memory CD4+ T cells from PBMCs. The subset denotes: CD45RA-negative fraction. The sequence was obtained from a man between 18 and 29 years old in good health. Some clones in this sample may be carry-over from other donors' samples. CDR3 in amino acids: CAWSVGTGAYEQYF. In nucleotides, the CDR3 is TGTGCCTGGAGTGTAGGGACAGGGGCCTACGAGCAGTACTTC.